A single sample gave rise to the 15 T cell receptor beta chains below, sequenced in a study of shared clonotypes between healthy human individuals. The repertoire was sequenced with immunoSEQ multiplex PCR; TCRdb's copy has only in-frame clones and lacks some. The sample shows millions of clones, 85% to 95% of them seen only once. The specimen was naive CD4+ T cells sorted from blood. Sample subset: CD45RA+ positively selected. These receptors originate from a man in his late teens or twenties in good health.

V is TRBV30 and J is TRBJ1-1, with TRBD1 matching over 7 bases. Trimming at V came to 0 bases and at J to 4 bases, leaving 14 bases not matched to a gene. The CDR3 covers 17 residues. The germline CDR1 and CDR2 sequences are GTSNPN and SVGIG (reference sequence). The CDR3 reads CAWSVRQGEGLGTEAFF. CDR3 in DNA: TGTGCCTGGAGTGTACGGCAGGGGGAGGGCCTTGGCACTGAAGCTTTCTTT.

This chain joins TRBV21-1 and TRBJ2-1; the table's D call TRBD2 went unverified against the DNA. TRBV21-1 is marked as a pseudogene. The CDR3 loop spans 16 amino acids. The CDR3 region has the DNA TGTGCCAGCAGCAAAGCGCGGGAGGGAGAGGTGGATGAGCAGTTCTTC. It is translated as CASSKAREGEVDEQFF.

This clone turned up a few times. V usage is TRBV6-5 and J usage is TRBJ2-5; 10 positions match TRBD2. The length of the CDR3 is 16 residues. Per germline, CDR1 MNHEY and CDR2 SVGAGI. J was trimmed by 1 base and V by 3 bases; bases with no gene match: 5. The chain's CDR3 is CASSYRRTSGQETQYF. The CDR3 region has the DNA TGTGCCAGCAGTTATCGGAGGACTAGCGGCCAAGAGACCCAGTACTTC.

V usage is TRBV9 and J usage is TRBJ2-1; D is perhaps TRBD2 (6 bases). CDR3 length: 15 amino acids. Trimming took off 1 base at V and 5 bases at J, with 13 bases between the two ends. Germline V gives CDR1 SGDLS, CDR2 YYNGEE. CDR3 DNA: TGTGCCAGCAGCGTAATGTGGGGGGTAAACAATGAGCAGTTCTTC. It codes for CASSVMWGVNNEQFF.

The chain carries TRBV5-4 and TRBJ1-2; 11 bases agree with TRBD1. The CDR3 has 17 residues. Germline loops: CDR1 SGHNT, CDR2 YYREEE (reference sequence). The junction had 12 bases not matched to a gene; V was cut back by 1 base and J by 7 bases. CDR3 amino acids: CASSLILRTGGAGGYTF. DNA of the CDR3: TGTGCCAGCAGCTTGATTCTACGGACAGGGGGCGCAGGTGGCTACACCTTC.

The chain combines TRBV22-1 with TRBJ1-2; the table names TRBD1, a call not compared with the DNA. TRBV22-1 is described as a pseudogene. The CDR3 sequence is 17 residues long. The CDR3 spells CPGSALSGTGDEGGYTF. CDR3 coding DNA: TGTCCTGGGAGCGCACTCTCCGGGACAGGGGATGAGGGTGGCTACACCTTC.

With respect to this clone: Other DNA sequences from this sample encode an identical CDR3 as well. V is TRBV5-1 and J is TRBJ1-1; possibly TRBD1 for D (6 bases). The germline CDR1 and CDR2 sequences are SGHRS and YFSETQ. This CDR3 has 14 residues. V lost 0 bases and J 1 base, leaving 7 bases between the germline ends. CDR3 sequence reads: CASSLEGQNTEAFF. The CDR3 nucleotides are TGCGCCAGCAGCTTGGAGGGACAGAACACTGAAGCTTTCTTT.

This chain connects TRBV5-1 to TRBJ1-1, with 11 bases matching TRBD1. The length of the CDR3 is 17 residues. Looked up from germline, CDR1 is SGHRS and CDR2 is YFSETQ. Trimming at V came to 3 bases and at J to 1 base, leaving 8 bases not matched to a gene. The CDR3 loop is CASSSGPGTGGNTEAFF. In nucleotides, the CDR3 is TGCGCCAGCAGCTCCGGTCCCGGGACAGGGGGGAACACTGAAGCTTTCTTT. The full variable domain, with the rest looked up from reference TRBV5-1 and TRBJ1-1, is KAGVTQTPRYLIKTRGQQVTLSCSPISGHRSVSWYQQTPGQGLQFLFEYFSETQRNKGNFPGRFSGRQFSNSRSEMNVSTLELGDSALYLCASSSGPGTGGNTEAFFGQGTRLTVV.

The chain carries TRBV27 and TRBJ1-2; the D gene is possibly TRBD1 (5 bases). V shed 6 bases and J shed 4 bases, with 15 bases lying between them. This CDR3 contains 14 residues. Germline V gives CDR1 MNHEY, CDR2 SMNVEV (reference sequence). CDR3 amino acids: CASSPPGLSYGYTF. The CDR3 DNA sequence: TGTGCCAGCAGCCCCCCGGGGCTTTCCTATGGCTACACCTTC.

The CDR3 spells CAWSRNRGNSPLHF. DNA of the CDR3: TGTGCCTGGAGCAGAAACAGGGGGAATTCACCCCTCCACTTT. The V gene is TRBV30, the J gene TRBJ1-6; 8 bases are a match to TRBD1. CDR1 GTSNPN and CDR2 SVGIG come from the germline V gene (reference sequence). V was clipped by 3 bases and J by 7 bases; unmatched bases: 5. The CDR3 spans 14 residues.

V is TRBV2 and J is TRBJ1-1; 9 bases map to TRBD1. Unmatched junction bases numbered 7, after V lost 6 bases and J lost 5 bases. This CDR3 is built from 14 residues. From germline, CDR1 is SNHLY and CDR2 FYNNEI. Written as DNA, the CDR3 is TGTGCCAGCAGCGCCCGACAGGGGGATACTGAAGCTTTCTTT. Protein product: CASSARQGDTEAFF.

This chain connects TRBV5-5 to TRBJ1-6, with TRBD1 matching over 10 bases. CDR1 SGHKS and CDR2 YYEKEE come from the germline V gene (reference sequence). The CDR3 runs 12 residues. The trim removed 5 bases at V and 16 bases at J, leaving 6 bases unmatched. The CDR3 spells CASSVGQGGLHF. CDR3 bases: TGTGCCAGCAGTGTTGGACAGGGGGGTCTCCACTTT.

The CDR3 is CASSEGLQGALGEQFF. The DNA for the CDR3 is TGTGCCAGCAGTGAAGGTTTGCAGGGAGCTCTTGGTGAGCAGTTCTTC. The rearrangement links TRBV6-1 to TRBJ2-1; D is possibly TRBD1 or TRBD2 (5 bases each). The length of the CDR3 is 16 residues. Trimming pared 1 base from V and 9 bases from J, leaving 19 bases between. The germline gives CDR1 MNHNS, CDR2 SASEGT.

The V call is TRBV7-2, the J call TRBJ2-2, with D perhaps matching TRBD1 or TRBD2 (6 bases each). Germline assignment: CDR1 SGHTA and CDR2 FQGNSA. Trimming took 6 bases from V and 2 from J, leaving 13 bases between them. CDR3 length equals 15 residues. The CDR3 reads CASSIGGLNTGELFF. In DNA, the CDR3 is TGTGCCAGCAGTATAGGGGGGCTTAACACCGGGGAGCTGTTTTTT.

The chain has TRBV28 and TRBJ1-2; 8 bases line up with TRBD1. V lost 2 bases to trimming and J lost 4 bases; unmatched junction nucleotides: 12. Germline CDR1 is MDHEN and CDR2 is SYDVKM. The CDR3 is 17 amino acids. CDR3 protein: CASSLVSRGLWGYGYTF. In nucleotides, the CDR3 is TGTGCCAGCAGTTTAGTCTCCAGGGGGCTGTGGGGCTATGGCTACACCTTC.